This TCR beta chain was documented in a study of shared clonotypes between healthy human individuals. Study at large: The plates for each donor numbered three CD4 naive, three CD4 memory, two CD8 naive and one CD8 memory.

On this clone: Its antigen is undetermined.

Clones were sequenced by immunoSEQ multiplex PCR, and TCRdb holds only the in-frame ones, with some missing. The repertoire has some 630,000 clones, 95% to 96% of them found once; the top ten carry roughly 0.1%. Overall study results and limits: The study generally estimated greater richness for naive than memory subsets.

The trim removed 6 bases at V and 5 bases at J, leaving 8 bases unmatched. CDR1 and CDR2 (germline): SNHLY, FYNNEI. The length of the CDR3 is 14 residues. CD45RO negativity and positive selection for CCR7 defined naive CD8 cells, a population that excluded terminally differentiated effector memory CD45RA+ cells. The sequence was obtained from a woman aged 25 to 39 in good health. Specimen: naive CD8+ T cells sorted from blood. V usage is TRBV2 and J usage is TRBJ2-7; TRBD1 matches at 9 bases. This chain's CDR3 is CASRGTGFLDEQYF. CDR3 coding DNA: TGTGCCAGCAGGGGGACAGGGTTTTTGGACGAGCAGTACTTC.